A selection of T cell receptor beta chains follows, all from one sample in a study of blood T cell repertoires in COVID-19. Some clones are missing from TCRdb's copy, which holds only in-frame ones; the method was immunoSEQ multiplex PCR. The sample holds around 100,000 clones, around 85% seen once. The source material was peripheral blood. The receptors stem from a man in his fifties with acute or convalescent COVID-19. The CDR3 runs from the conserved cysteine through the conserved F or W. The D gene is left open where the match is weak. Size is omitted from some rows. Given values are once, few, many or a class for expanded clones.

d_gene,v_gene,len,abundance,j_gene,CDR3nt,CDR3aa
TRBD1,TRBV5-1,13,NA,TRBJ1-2,TGCGCCAGCAGCGCACAGGGGGCCGGGAGCTACACCTTC,CASSAQGAGSYTF
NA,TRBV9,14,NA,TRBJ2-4,TGTGCCAGCAGCCCAGGGGTAGGCAAAAACATTCAGTACTTC,CASSPGVGKNIQYF
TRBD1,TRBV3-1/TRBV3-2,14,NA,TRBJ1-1,TGTGCCAGCAGCTCACCGGGACAGGGCTCAAAAGCTTTCTTT,CASSSPGQGSKAFF
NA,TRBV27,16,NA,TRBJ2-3,TGTGCCAGCAGTTTATGGGTCTCCGGGAAGGCAGATACGCAGTATTTT,CASSLWVSGKADTQYF
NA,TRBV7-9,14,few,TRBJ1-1,TGTGCCAGCAGCCTAGGGACTGCTCAGCCTGAAGCTTTCTTT,CASSLGTAQPEAFF
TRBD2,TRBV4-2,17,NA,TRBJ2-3,TGTGCCAGCAGCCAAGATGTGGCTAGCGGGTTCACAGATACGCAGTATTTT,CASSQDVASGFTDTQYF
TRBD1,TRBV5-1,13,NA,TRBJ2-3,TGCGCCAGCAGTCAAAACCGGGACAGTACGAAGTATTTT,CASSQNRDSTKYF
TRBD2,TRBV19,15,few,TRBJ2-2,TGTGCCAGCCGTCCCGGGGGGACGAACACCGGGGAGCTGTTTTTT,CASRPGGTNTGELFF
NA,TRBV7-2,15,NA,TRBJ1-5,TGTGCCAGCAGGGAAAAGGGAGGACCTAATCAGCCCCAGCATTTT,CASREKGGPNQPQHF
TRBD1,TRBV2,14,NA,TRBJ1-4,TGTGCCAGCAGGGGGACAGCAACTAATGAAAAACTGTTTTTT,CASRGTATNEKLFF
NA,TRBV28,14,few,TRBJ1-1,TGTGCCAGCAGTTTAAGACCCCCGGGCACTGAAGCTTTCTTT,CASSLRPPGTEAFF
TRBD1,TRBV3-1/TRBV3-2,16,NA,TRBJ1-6,TGTGCCAGCAGCCAACGGGGACAGGGAATTAATTCACCCCTCCACTTT,CASSQRGQGINSPLHF
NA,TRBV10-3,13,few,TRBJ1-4,TGTGCCACCAAGGGGGGGGCTAATGAAAAACTGTTTTTT,CATKGGANEKLFF
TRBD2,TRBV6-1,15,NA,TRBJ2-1,TGTGCCAGCAGTGAGCAGGGACTAGCCGGCCGTGAGCAGTTCTTC,CASSEQGLAGREQFF
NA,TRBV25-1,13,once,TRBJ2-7,TGTGCCAGCAGTGACGACCAGCGGTACGAGCAGTACTTC,CASSDDQRYEQYF
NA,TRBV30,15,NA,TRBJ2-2,TGTGCCTGGAGTGTACGGAAGGGGCGCGGCGGGGAGCTGTTTTTT,CAWSVRKGRGGELFF
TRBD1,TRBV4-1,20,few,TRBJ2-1,TGCGCCAGCAGCCAAGTCGGGACAGGGGCTGGGGGGTTGGATCGCAATGAGCAGTTCTTC,CASSQVGTGAGGLDRNEQFF
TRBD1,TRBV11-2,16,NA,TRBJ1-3,TGTGCCAGCAGCTTTCTAGGACAGGGGTTAGGAAACACCATATATTTT,CASSFLGQGLGNTIYF
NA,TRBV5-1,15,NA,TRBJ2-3,TGCGCCAGCAGCTTGCAGGGGCGCAGCACAGATACGCAGTATTTT,CASSLQGRSTDTQYF
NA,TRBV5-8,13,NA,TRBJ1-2,TGTGCCAGCAGCTTACAACAGAACTATGGCTACACCTTC,CASSLQQNYGYTF
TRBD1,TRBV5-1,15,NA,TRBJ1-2,TGCGCCAGCAGCTTGGGACAGGGGGCGAACTATGGCTACACCTTC,CASSLGQGANYGYTF
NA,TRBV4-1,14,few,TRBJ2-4,TGCGCCAGCAGCCCGGCTTCTCCCCGGGACATTCAGTACTTC,CASSPASPRDIQYF
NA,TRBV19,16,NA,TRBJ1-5,TGTGCCAGCGCCCTCGGGGGGGCAGACGGCAATCAGCCCCAGCATTTT,CASALGGADGNQPQHF
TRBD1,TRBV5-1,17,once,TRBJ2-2,TGCGCCAGCAGCAGCCGTGGACAGGGGAGGAACACCGGGGAGCTGTTTTTT,CASSSRGQGRNTGELFF
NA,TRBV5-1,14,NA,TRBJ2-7,TGCGCCAGCAGCCGTCGCGGGGACGGGTACGAGCAGTACTTC,CASSRRGDGYEQYF
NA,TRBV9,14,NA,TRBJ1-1,TGTGCCAGCAGCGCCTCCACGGGGAGCACTGAAGCTTTCTTT,CASSASTGSTEAFF
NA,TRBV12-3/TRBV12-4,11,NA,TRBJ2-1,TGTGCCAGCAGTAATAAGGGGGACCAGTTCTTC,CASSNKGDQFF
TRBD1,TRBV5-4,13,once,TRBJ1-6,TGTGCCAGCAGCTGGGACAGCAATTCACCCCTCCACTTT,CASSWDSNSPLHF
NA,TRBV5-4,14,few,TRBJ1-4,TGTGCCAGCAGCTTGGAGGGGGAAAAGGGAAAACTGTTTTTT,CASSLEGEKGKLFF
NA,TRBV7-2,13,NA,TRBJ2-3,TGTGCCAGCAGCTTAGAGAGGGCAGATACGCAGTATTTT,CASSLERADTQYF
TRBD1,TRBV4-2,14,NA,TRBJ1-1,TGTGCCAGCAGCCCGGGACAGGGGAACACTGAAGCTTTCTTT,CASSPGQGNTEAFF
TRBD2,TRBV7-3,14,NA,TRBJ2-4,TGTGCCAGCAGCCCGAGGAGGGGAGCGGGGCCCAGGTACTTC,CASSPRRGAGPRYF
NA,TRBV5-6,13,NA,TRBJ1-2,TGTGCCAGCAGCTTGCGGGGGGGAAGTGGCTACACCTTC,CASSLRGGSGYTF
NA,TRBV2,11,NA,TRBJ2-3,TGTGCCAGCAGTGTCGGGAACATAGAGTATTTT,CASSVGNIEYF
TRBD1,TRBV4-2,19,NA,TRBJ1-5,TGTGCCAGCAGCCCGGACCGGGACAGGGGGCTCGGGAGCAATCAGCCCCAGCATTTT,CASSPDRDRGLGSNQPQHF
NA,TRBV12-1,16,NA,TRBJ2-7,TGTGCCAGCAGCCCAAAGACAGGGATCCTTTCCTACGAGCAGTACTTC,CASSPKTGILSYEQYF
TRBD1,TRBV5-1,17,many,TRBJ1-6,TGCGCCAGCAGCTGGACAGGGACCCGTTTCTATAATTCACCCCTCCACTTT,CASSWTGTRFYNSPLHF
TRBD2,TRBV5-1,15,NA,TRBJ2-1,TGCGCCAGCAGCTACTTAGCGGGGGCTACAAATGAGCAGTTCTTC,CASSYLAGATNEQFF
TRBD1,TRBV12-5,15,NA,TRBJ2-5,TGTGCTAGTGGACGCACAGGGGGCAATGTGGAGACCCAGTACTTC,CASGRTGGNVETQYF
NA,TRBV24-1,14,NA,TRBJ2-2,TGTGCCACCAGTGATCCAGGGCAGGTCGGGGAGCTGTTTTTT,CATSDPGQVGELFF
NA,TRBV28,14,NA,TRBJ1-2,TGTGCCAGCAGTGGGGGAGGCAGGTCATATGGCTACACCTTC,CASSGGGRSYGYTF
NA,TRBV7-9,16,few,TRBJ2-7,TGTGCCAGCAGCTTAGAAGGGGCGATCGTCGGCTACGAGCAGTACTTC,CASSLEGAIVGYEQYF
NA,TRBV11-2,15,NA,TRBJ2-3,TGTGCCAGCCTTCTTGGCGACCCATCGGGGGATACGCAGTATTTT,CASLLGDPSGDTQYF
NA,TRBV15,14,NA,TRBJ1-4,TGTGCCACCAGCAGAACCCTGGGCCAGGTGAAACTGTTTTTT,CATSRTLGQVKLFF
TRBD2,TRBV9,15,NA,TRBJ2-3,TGTGCCAGCAGCGTAGAGGGACTAGGTCTAGATACGCAGTATTTT,CASSVEGLGLDTQYF